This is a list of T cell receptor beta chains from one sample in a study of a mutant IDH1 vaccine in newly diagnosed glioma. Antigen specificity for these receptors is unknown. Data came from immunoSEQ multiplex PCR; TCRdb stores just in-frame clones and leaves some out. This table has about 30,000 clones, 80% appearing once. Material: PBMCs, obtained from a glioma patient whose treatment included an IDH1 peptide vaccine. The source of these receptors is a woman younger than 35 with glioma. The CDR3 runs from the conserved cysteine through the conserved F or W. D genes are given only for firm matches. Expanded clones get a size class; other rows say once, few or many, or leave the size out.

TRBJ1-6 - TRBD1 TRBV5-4 TGTGCCAGCAGCTTGCCGGGACAGAGCTCCTATAATTCACCCCTCCACTTT CASSLPGQSSYNSPLHF
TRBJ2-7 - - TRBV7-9 TGTGCCAGCAGCTTCCAGTACGAGCAGTACTTC CASSFQYEQYF
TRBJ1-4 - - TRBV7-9 TGTGCCAGCAGCTTAACCGCCGAAAAACTGTTTTTT CASSLTAEKLFF
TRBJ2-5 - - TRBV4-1 TGCGCCAGCAGCCAAGGGCCGGGACCACGAGAGACCCAGTACTTC CASSQGPGPRETQYF
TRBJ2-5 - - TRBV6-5 TGTGCCAGCAGTTACTACCGGATGGAAAGGGAGACCCAGTACTTC CASSYYRMERETQYF
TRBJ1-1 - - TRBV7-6 TGTGCCAGCAGCTTAGGAGGGGTTGGGGACACTGAAGCTTTCTTT CASSLGGVGDTEAFF
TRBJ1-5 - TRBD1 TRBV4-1 TGCGCCAGCAGCCAAGATCCCAGGGGGATAAATCAGCCCCAGCATTTT CASSQDPRGINQPQHF
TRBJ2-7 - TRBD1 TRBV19 TGTGCCAGTAGTATAGGGGACAGCTCCTACGAGCAGTACTTC CASSIGDSSYEQYF
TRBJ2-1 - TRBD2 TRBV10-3 TGTGCCATCAGTGAAATCCAGCGGGACCATGAGCAGTTCTTC CAISEIQRDHEQFF
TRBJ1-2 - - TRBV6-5 TGTGCCAGCAGTAGGGATTTTGGGTATGGCTACACCTTC CASSRDFGYGYTF
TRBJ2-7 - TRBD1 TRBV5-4 TGTGCCAGCAGCTTGGCGTACAGGGGCGAGCAGTACTTC CASSLAYRGEQYF
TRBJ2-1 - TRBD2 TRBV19 TGTGCCAGTAGAACGGGACTAGCGGGGAGCAATGAGCAGTTCTTC CASRTGLAGSNEQFF
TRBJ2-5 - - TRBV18 TGTGCCAGCTCACCAGGACACTTTACAGGGGAGACCCAGTACTTC CASSPGHFTGETQYF
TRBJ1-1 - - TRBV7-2 TGTGCCAGCAGCCAACAGGTAACTGAAGCTTTCTTT CASSQQVTEAFF
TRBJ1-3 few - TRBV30 TGTGCCTGGAGTGTTCTCCAAGGCCGGAACACCATATATTTT CAWSVLQGRNTIYF
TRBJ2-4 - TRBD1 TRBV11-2 TGTGCCAGCAGCCCTTTACAGGGGGCAGGTGGCATTCAGTACTTC CASSPLQGAGGIQYF
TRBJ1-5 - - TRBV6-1 TGTGCCAGCAGTAGCAGGGATGGCAATCAGCCCCAGCATTTT CASSSRDGNQPQHF
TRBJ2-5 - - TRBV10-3 TGTGCCATCCGAGTTCCAGGGGAAAGAGAGACCCAGTACTTC CAIRVPGERETQYF
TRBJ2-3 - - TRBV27 TGTGCCAGCAGTTTATCCTCCCGGGATACGCAGTATTTT CASSLSSRDTQYF
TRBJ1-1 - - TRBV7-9 TGTGCCAGCAGCTTAAGTAGGGAGGGAACTGAAGCTTTCTTT CASSLSREGTEAFF